This TCR beta chain was obtained from a study of blood T cell repertoires in COVID-19. Study context: Spain, Italy and the United States supplied samples that represented acute and convalescent COVID-19.

CDR1 is SNHLY, CDR2 FYNNEI, per germline. V was trimmed by 4 bases and J by 5 bases, leaving 18 bases between them. This CDR3 region has 15 residues. How the authors handled the data: Reference gene primer amplification gave estimated nucleated cell counts. TCRdb's copy holds only in-frame clones and misses some; the assay was immunoSEQ multiplex PCR. Clonal size and the V and J genes are those of that table, whereas D and trimming came from the DNA. The sample records roughly 360,000 clones, around 87% being singletons. The chain recombines TRBV2 with TRBJ2-7; D is perhaps TRBD1 (6 bases). The receptor's source is a man aged 25-45 years who had recovered from COVID-19. The material sequenced was PBMCs or T cells enriched from blood (not recorded which). The CDR3 bases are TGTGCCAGCAGTGGTCTCGGTAGGGGGTCCCACGAGCAGTACTTC. This codes for CASSGLGRGSHEQYF.